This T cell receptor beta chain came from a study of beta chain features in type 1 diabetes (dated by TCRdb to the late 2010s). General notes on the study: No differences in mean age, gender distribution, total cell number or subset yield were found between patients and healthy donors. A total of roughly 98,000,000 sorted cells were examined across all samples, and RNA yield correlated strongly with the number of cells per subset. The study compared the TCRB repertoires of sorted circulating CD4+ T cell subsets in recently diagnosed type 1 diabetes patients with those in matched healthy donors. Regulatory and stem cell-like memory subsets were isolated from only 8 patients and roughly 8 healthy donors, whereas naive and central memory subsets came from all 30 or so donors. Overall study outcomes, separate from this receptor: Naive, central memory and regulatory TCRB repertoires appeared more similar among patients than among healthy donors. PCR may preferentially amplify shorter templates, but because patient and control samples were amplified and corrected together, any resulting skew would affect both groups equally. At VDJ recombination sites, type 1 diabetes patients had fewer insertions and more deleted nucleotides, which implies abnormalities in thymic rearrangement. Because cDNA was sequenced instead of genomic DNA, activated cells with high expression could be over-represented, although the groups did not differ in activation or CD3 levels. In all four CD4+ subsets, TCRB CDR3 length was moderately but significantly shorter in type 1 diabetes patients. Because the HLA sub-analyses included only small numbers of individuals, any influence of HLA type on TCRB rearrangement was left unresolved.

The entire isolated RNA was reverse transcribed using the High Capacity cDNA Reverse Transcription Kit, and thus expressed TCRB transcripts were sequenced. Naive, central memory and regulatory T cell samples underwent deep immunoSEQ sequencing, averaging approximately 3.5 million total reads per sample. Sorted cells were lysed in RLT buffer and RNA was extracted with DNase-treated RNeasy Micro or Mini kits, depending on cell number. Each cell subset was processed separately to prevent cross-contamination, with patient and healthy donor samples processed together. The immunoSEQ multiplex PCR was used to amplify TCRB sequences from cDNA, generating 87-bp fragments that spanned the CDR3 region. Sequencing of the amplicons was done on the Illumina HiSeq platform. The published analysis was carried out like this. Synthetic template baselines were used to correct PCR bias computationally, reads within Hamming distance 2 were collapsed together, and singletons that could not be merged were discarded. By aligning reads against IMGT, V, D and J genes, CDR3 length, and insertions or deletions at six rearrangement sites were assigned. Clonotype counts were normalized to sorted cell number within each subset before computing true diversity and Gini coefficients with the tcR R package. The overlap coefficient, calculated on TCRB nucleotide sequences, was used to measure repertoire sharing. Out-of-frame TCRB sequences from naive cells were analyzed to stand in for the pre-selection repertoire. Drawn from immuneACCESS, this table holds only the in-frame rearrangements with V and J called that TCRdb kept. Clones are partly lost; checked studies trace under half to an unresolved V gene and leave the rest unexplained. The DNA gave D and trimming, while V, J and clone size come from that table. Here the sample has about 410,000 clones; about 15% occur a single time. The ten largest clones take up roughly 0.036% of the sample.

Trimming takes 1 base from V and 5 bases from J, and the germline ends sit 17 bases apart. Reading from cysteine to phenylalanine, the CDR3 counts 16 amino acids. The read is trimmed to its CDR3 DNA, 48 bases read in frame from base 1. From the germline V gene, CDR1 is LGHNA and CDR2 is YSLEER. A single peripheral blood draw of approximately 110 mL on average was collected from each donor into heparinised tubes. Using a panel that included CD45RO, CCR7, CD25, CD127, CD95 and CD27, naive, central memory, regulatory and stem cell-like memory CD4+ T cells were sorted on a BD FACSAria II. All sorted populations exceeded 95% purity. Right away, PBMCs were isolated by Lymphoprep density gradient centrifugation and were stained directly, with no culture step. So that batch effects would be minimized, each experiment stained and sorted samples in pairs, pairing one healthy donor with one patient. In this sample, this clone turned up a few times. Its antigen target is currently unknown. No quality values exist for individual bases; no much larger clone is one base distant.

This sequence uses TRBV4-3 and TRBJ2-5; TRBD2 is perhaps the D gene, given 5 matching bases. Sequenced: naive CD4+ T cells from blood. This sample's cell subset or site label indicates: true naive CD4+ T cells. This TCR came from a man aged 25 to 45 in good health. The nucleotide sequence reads TGCGCCAGCAGCCAAGGGAATTTAGGAGGCGGGGAGACCCAGTACTTC. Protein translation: CASSQGNLGGGETQYF.